This T cell receptor (beta chain) originates from a study of cytomegalovirus exposure and HLA in healthy donors. V was trimmed by 8 bases and J by 8 bases, leaving 12 bases between them. The CDR3 consists of 11 residues. Per the germline V gene, CDR1 is MNHNS and CDR2 is SASEGT. Overall study results and limits: The dataset shows that most TCR sequences were rare, while some public TCRs occurred in many donors.

Points on this clone: The antigen is unknown.

The table came from immunoSEQ multiplex PCR; TCRdb's copy has only in-frame clones and leaves some out. Found here are 150,000 to 200,000 clones, around 80% of them singletons; the top ten hold roughly 13%. Sequenced material: PBMCs. The chain carries TRBV6-1 and TRBJ1-1, with D perhaps matching TRBD1 (6 bases). This TCR was recovered from a woman in her twenties or thirties in good health and CMV-seropositive. CDR3 sequence (DNA): TGTGCCAGCGGACAGATCTTAGAAGCTTTCTTT. It specifies CASGQILEAFF.